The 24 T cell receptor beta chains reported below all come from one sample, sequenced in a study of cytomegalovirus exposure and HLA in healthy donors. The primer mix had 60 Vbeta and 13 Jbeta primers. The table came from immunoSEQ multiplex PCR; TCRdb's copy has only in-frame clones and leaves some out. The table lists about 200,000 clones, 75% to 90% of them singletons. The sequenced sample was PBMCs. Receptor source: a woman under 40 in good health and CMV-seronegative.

In nucleotides, the CDR3 is TGCGCCAGCAGCCTGCTAGGACAAAGCTATGGCTACACCTTC. Its protein is CASSLLGQSYGYTF. The chain uses TRBV5-1 and TRBJ1-2; possible D gene TRBD1, 5 bases. CDR1 is SGHRS, CDR2 YFSETQ, per germline. V lost 4 bases, J lost 4 bases, and 14 bases lay in between. The CDR3 length is 14 residues.

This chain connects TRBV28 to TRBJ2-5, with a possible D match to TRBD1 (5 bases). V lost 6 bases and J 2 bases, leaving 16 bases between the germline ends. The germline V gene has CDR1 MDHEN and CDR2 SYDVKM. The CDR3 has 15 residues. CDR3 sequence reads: CASRTDRSAQETQYF. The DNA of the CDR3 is TGTGCCAGCAGAACCGACAGAAGTGCACAAGAGACCCAGTACTTC. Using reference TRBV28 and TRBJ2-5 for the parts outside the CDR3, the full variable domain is DVKVTQSSRYLVKRTGEKVFLECVQDMDHENMFWYRQDPGLGLRLIYFSYDVKMKEKGDIPEGYSVSREKKERFSLILESASTNQTSMYLCASRTDRSAQETQYFGPGTRLLVL.

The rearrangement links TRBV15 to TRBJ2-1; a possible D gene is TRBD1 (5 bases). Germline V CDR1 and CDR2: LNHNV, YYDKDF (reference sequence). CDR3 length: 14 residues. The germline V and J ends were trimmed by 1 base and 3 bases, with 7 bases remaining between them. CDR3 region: CATSRVGVYNEQFF. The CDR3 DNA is TGTGCCACCAGCAGAGTAGGGGTCTACAATGAGCAGTTCTTC. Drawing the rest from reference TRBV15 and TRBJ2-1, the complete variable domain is DAMVIQNPRYQVTQFGKPVTLSCSQTLNHNVMYWYQQKSSQAPKLLFHYYDKDFNNEADTPDNFQSRRPNTSFCFLDIRSPGLGDTAMYLCATSRVGVYNEQFFGPGTRLTVL.

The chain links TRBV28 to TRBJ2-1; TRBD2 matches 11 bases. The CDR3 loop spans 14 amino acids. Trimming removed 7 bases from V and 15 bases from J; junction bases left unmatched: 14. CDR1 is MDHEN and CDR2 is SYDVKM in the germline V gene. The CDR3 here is CASTSGLAAPRRFF. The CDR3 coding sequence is TGTGCCAGCACCTCGGGACTAGCGGCACCCCGGAGGTTCTTC.

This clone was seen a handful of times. The CDR3 DNA follows: TGCGCCAGCAGCTCAGATGTAACAGAAACAGATACGCAGTATTTT. It specifies CASSSDVTETDTQYF. The chain uses TRBV5-1 and TRBJ2-3; D is undetermined. The CDR3 runs 15 residues. The germline V gene has CDR1 SGHRS and CDR2 YFSETQ. The V end lost 3 bases, the J end lost 3 bases, and 14 bases lay between the germline ends.

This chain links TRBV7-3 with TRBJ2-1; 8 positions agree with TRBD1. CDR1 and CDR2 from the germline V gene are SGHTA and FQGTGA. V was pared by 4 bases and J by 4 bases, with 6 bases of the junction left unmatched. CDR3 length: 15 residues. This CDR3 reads CASSSGQGLYNEQFF. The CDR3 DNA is TGTGCCAGCAGCTCCGGACAGGGTCTGTACAATGAGCAGTTCTTC.

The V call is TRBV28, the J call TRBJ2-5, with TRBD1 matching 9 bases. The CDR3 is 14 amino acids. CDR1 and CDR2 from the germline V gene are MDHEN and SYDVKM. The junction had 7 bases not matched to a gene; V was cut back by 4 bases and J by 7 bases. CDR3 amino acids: CASSSPGTGPTQYF. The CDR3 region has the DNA TGTGCCAGCAGTTCCCCCGGGACAGGGCCGACCCAGTACTTC.

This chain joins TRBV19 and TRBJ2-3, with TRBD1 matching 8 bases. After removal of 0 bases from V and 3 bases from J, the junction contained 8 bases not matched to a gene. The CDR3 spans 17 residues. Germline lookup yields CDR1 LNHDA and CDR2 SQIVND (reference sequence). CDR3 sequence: CASSIDGQGLGTDTQYF. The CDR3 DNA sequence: TGTGCCAGTAGTATAGATGGACAGGGTTTGGGGACAGATACGCAGTATTTT.

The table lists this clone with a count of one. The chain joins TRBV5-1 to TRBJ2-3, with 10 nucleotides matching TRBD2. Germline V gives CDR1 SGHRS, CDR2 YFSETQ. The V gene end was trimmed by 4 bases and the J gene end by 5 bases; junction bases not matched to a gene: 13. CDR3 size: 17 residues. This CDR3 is CASSPWGAGGPKDTQYF. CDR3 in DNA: TGCGCCAGCAGCCCCTGGGGAGCGGGGGGGCCAAAAGATACGCAGTATTTT. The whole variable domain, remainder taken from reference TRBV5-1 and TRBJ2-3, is KAGVTQTPRYLIKTRGQQVTLSCSPISGHRSVSWYQQTPGQGLQFLFEYFSETQRNKGNFPGRFSGRQFSNSRSEMNVSTLELGDSALYLCASSPWGAGGPKDTQYFGPGTRLTVL.

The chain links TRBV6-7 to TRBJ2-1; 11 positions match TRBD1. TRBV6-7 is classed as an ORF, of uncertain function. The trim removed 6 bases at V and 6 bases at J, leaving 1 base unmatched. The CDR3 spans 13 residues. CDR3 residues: CASRGTGGNEQFF. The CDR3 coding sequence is TGTGCCAGCAGGGGGACAGGGGGCAATGAGCAGTTCTTC.

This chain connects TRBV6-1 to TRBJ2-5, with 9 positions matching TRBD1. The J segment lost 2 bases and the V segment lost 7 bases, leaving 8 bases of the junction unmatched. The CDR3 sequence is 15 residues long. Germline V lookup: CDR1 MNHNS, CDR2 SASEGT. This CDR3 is CASTKDRGFQETQYF. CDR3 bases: TGTGCCAGCACGAAGGACAGGGGATTTCAAGAGACCCAGTACTTC.

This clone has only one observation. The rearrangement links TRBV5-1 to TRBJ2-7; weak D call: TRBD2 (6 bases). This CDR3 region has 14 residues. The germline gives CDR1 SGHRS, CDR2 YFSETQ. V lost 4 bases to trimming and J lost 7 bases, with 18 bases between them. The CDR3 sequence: CASSLGTAGGEQYF. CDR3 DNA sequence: TGCGCCAGCAGCCTCGGGACGGCCGGAGGGGAGCAGTACTTC. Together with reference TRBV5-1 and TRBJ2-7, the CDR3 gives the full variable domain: KAGVTQTPRYLIKTRGQQVTLSCSPISGHRSVSWYQQTPGQGLQFLFEYFSETQRNKGNFPGRFSGRQFSNSRSEMNVSTLELGDSALYLCASSLGTAGGEQYFGPGTRLTVT.

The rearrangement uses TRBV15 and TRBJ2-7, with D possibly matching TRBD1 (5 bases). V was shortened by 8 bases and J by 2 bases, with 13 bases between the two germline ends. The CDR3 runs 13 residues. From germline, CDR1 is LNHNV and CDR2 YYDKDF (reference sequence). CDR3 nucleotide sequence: TGTGCCACCGGACAAGGGTCCCCCTACGAGCAGTACTTC. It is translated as CATGQGSPYEQYF.

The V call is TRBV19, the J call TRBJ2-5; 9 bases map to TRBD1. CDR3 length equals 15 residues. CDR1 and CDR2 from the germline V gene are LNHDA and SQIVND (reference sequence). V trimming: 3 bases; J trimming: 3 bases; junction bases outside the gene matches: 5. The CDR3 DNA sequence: TGTGCCAGTAGTATCGGGACAGGGACGGAAGAGACCCAGTACTTC. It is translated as CASSIGTGTEETQYF.

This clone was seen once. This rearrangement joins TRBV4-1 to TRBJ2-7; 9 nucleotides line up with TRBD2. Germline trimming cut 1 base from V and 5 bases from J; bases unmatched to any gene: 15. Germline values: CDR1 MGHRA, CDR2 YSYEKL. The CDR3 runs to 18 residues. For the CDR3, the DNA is TGCGCCAGCAGCCAAGGGGTTTTGGCGGGAGGGCCAGTCCACGAGCAGTACTTC. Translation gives CASSQGVLAGGPVHEQYF.

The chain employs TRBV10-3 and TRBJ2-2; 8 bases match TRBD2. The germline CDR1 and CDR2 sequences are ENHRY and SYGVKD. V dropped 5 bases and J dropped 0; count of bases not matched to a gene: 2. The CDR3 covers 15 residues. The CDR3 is CAISPGLANTGELFF. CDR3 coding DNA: TGTGCCATCAGTCCGGGACTAGCGAACACCGGGGAGCTGTTTTTT.

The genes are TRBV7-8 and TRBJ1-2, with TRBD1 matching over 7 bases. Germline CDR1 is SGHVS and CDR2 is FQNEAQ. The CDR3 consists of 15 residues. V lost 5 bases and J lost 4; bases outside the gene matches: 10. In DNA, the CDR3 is TGTGCCAGCAGCACTAGACAGGGAACTGGCTATGGCTACACCTTC. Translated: CASSTRQGTGYGYTF.

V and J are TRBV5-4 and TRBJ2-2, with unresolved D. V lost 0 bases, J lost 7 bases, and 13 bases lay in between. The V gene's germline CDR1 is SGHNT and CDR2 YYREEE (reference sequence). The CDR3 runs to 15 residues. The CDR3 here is CASSLGALRGGELFF. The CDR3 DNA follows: TGTGCCAGCAGCTTGGGCGCGCTGAGAGGCGGGGAGCTGTTTTTT.

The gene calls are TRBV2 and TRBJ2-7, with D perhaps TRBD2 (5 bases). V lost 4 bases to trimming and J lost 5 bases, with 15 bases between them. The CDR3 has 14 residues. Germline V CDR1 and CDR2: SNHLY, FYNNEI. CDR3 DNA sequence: TGTGCCAGCAGTGTACGGGGATATATGGACGAGCAGTACTTC. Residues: CASSVRGYMDEQYF.

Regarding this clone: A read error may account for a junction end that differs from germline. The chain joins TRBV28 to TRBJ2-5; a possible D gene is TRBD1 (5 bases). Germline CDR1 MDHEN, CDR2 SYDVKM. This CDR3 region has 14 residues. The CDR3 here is CASSTGHPEETQYF. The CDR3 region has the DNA TGTGCCAGCAGTACTGGACACCCAGAAGAAACCCAGTACTTC.

The CDR3 protein is CASSDLVYYSNQPQHF. CDR3 sequence (DNA): TGTGCCAGCAGTGACTTGGTATACTATAGCAATCAGCCCCAGCATTTT. V and J are TRBV6-1 and TRBJ1-5; D is unresolved. V dropped 3 bases and J dropped 0 bases, with 12 bases sitting between them. CDR3 size: 16 residues. CDR1 and CDR2 (germline): MNHNS, SASEGT.

CDR3 amino acids: CASRILVNQFF. The CDR3 coding sequence is TGTGCCAGCAGAATACTAGTGAATCAGTTCTTC. The rearrangement uses TRBV2 and TRBJ2-1; a possible D gene is TRBD2 (5 bases). There are 11 residues in the CDR3. Trimming shortened V by 6 bases and J by 13 bases, and 13 bases separated the two germline ends. Germline-derived CDR1 and CDR2 are SNHLY and FYNNEI.

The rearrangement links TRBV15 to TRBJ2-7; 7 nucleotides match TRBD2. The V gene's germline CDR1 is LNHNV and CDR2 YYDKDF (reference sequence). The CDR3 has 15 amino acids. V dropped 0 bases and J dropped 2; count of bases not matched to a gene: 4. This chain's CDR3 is CATSRDSGYPYEQYF. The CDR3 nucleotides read TGTGCCACCAGCAGAGATAGCGGGTACCCCTACGAGCAGTACTTC.

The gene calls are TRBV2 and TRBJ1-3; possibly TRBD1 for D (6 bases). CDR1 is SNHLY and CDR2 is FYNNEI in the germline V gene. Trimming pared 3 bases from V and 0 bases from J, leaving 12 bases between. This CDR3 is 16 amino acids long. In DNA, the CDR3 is TGTGCCAGCAGTGACAGGGGCTACAGCTCTGGAAACACCATATATTTT. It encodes CASSDRGYSSGNTIYF.